The 29 T cell receptor beta chains reported below all come from one sample, sequenced in a study of shared clonotypes between healthy human individuals. Clones were read by immunoSEQ multiplex PCR, and TCRdb kept only the in-frame ones, dropping some. The sample carries roughly 1 million clones, about 77% recorded once. The sequencing input was memory CD4+ T cells sorted from blood. The subset is: CD45RA-negative fraction. The receptors were gathered from a man younger than 30 in good health.

The V call is TRBV5-1, the J call TRBJ2-3, with 10 nucleotides matching TRBD2. The germline CDR1 and CDR2 sequences are SGHRS and YFSETQ. The CDR3 contains 15 residues. Trimming at V came to 3 bases and at J to 5 bases, leaving 6 bases not matched to a gene. In DNA, the CDR3 is TGCGCCAGCAGCTCCCAGCGGGGGGGGGTAGATACGCAGTATTTT. Translated, it gives CASSSQRGGVDTQYF.

V gene TRBV6-6 combines with J gene TRBJ1-2; no reliable D call. Trimming cost V 6 bases and J 6 bases, with 11 bases left between them. The CDR3 has 12 amino acids. CDR1 MNHNY and CDR2 SVGAGI come from the germline V gene (reference sequence). The CDR3 loop is CASSPRPNGYTF. CDR3 in DNA: TGTGCCAGCAGCCCCCGACCGAATGGCTACACCTTC.

V and J are TRBV7-2 and TRBJ1-3, with D maybe TRBD1 (5 bases). The ends were cut back, 5 bases at V and 0 bases at J, with 14 bases in the middle. Looked up from germline, CDR1 is SGHTA and CDR2 is FQGNSA. The CDR3 has 16 amino acids. In DNA form, the CDR3 reads TGTGCCAGCAGCCACGGGCCGGGGGACTCTGGAAACACCATATATTTT. It is translated as CASSHGPGDSGNTIYF.

J is TRBJ1-1 and V is TRBV5-1, with 7 nucleotides matching TRBD1. CDR3 length: 16 residues. V lost 0 bases to trimming and J lost 0 bases; unmatched junction nucleotides: 5. Germline CDR1 SGHRS, CDR2 YFSETQ. The CDR3 DNA reads as TGCGCCAGCAGCTTGGAGGCCAGGGGGATGAACACTGAAGCTTTCTTT. This codes for CASSLEARGMNTEAFF.

The rearrangement links TRBV2 to TRBJ1-5; 12 bases align to TRBD1. Germline V gene lookup returns CDR1 SNHLY and CDR2 FYNNEI. The V segment lost 8 bases and the J segment 6 bases; nucleotides outside the gene matches: 17. The CDR3 spans 18 residues. This CDR3 reads CASHLGRDRGQLRQPQHF. The CDR3 nucleotides read TGTGCCAGCCACCTGGGGAGGGACAGGGGGCAATTACGTCAGCCCCAGCATTTT.

J is TRBJ2-2 and V is TRBV2; 10 bases fit TRBD1. The CDR3 runs 15 residues. The V gene's germline CDR1 is SNHLY and CDR2 FYNNEI. J gave up 1 base and V 4 bases, and 0 bases lay outside the gene matches. The CDR3 sequence: CASSGDRGNTGELFF. CDR3 in DNA: TGTGCCAGCAGTGGGGACAGGGGGAACACCGGGGAGCTGTTTTTT.

The J gene is TRBJ2-5, the V gene TRBV6-6; D assignment may be TRBD1 or TRBD2 (5 bases each). Germline V lookup: CDR1 MNHNY, CDR2 SVGAGI (reference sequence). The CDR3 contains 14 residues. Trimming pared 4 bases from V and 2 bases from J, leaving 11 bases between. Here the CDR3 reads CASSSQGPQETQYF. The DNA for the CDR3 is TGTGCCAGCAGTTCCCAGGGACCACAAGAGACCCAGTACTTC.

This chain joins TRBV10-3 and TRBJ2-3; weak D call: TRBD2 (5 bases). V shed 7 bases and J shed 3 bases, with 11 bases lying between them. This CDR3 has 13 residues. Germline CDR1 is ENHRY and CDR2 is SYGVKD. The CDR3 region is CAINRGETDTQYF. The CDR3 nucleotides are TGTGCCATCAACCGGGGTGAAACAGATACGCAGTATTTT.

The rearrangement links TRBV19 to TRBJ2-7, with 8 nucleotides matching TRBD1. The V and J ends lost 5 bases and 7 bases, in that order; junction bases with no gene match: 7. Germline V gene data show CDR1 as LNHDA and CDR2 as SQIVND (reference sequence). This CDR3 has 13 residues. The CDR3 nucleotides read TGTGCCAGTAGTGTTGACAGGGGTGGAGAGCAGTACTTC. Translated, it gives CASSVDRGGEQYF.

V is TRBV30 and J is TRBJ1-3, with a possible D match to TRBD1 (6 bases). Germline V gene data show CDR1 as GTSNPN and CDR2 as SVGIG (reference sequence). V was shortened by 1 base and J by 7 bases, with 17 bases between the two germline ends. This CDR3 has 15 residues. The CDR3 sequence: CAWSAPTGLLNTIYF. CDR3 sequence (DNA): TGTGCCTGGAGTGCGCCCACAGGGCTTCTTAACACCATATATTTT.

CDR3 loop: CASSSGLEITDTQYF. CDR3 coding DNA: TGTGCCAGCAGCTCGGGACTAGAGATCACAGATACGCAGTATTTT. V usage is TRBV7-9 and J usage is TRBJ2-3, with 8 positions matching TRBD2. This CDR3 has 15 amino acids. J was trimmed by 2 bases and V by 4 bases; bases with no gene match: 5. CDR1 and CDR2 (germline): SEHNR, FQNEAQ (reference sequence).

The genes are TRBV5-6 and TRBJ2-6; TRBD1 agrees at 7 bases. The junction had 6 bases not matched to a gene; V was cut back by 5 bases and J by 4 bases. Germline V lookup: CDR1 SGHDT, CDR2 YYEEEE. This CDR3 is built from 15 residues. CDR3 amino acids: CASSRQGTGANVLTF. For the CDR3, the DNA is TGTGCCAGCAGTAGACAGGGAACCGGGGCCAACGTCCTGACTTTC.

The rearrangement joins TRBV4-1 to TRBJ1-3; the D is unclear. V was clipped by 0 bases and J by 1 base, with 13 bases between them. This CDR3 contains 17 residues. CDR1 and CDR2 (germline): MGHRA, YSYEKL. CDR3 in amino acids: CASSQEGGRNSGNTIYF. Here the CDR3 DNA reads TGCGCCAGCAGCCAAGAGGGAGGGAGAAATTCTGGAAACACCATATATTTT.

This chain uses TRBV28 with TRBJ1-2; 7 nucleotides line up with TRBD1. The CDR3 contains 14 residues. Germline lookup yields CDR1 MDHEN and CDR2 SYDVKM. V shed 4 bases and J 5 bases; nucleotides not matched to a gene: 7. In nucleotides, the CDR3 is TGTGCCAGCAGTTCTCAAACGACAGGGTATGGCTACACCTTC. Translated: CASSSQTTGYGYTF.

This clone has just a few counts. The V call is TRBV29-1, the J call TRBJ1-1; a weak D match, TRBD1 (5 bases). Deletions cut 6 bases from V and 5 bases from J, with 10 bases between. CDR3 size: 11 residues. Germline CDR1 reads SQVTM; CDR2 reads ANQGSEA. CDR3 protein: CSVRDDTEAFF. In nucleotides, the CDR3 is TGCAGCGTCAGGGACGATACTGAAGCTTTCTTT.

This clone was seen a few times. At the DNA level, this CDR3 is encoded by other sequences in the same sample as well. The genes are TRBV10-3 and TRBJ1-1; D unclear. The CDR3 spans 13 residues. From germline, CDR1 is ENHRY and CDR2 SYGVKD. Trimming took off 0 bases at V and 0 bases at J, with 2 bases between the two ends. The DNA of the CDR3 is TGTGCCATCAGTGAGTCGGTGAACACTGAAGCTTTCTTT. Translated, it gives CAISESVNTEAFF.

The chain recombines TRBV6-6 with TRBJ2-7, with unresolved D. CDR3 size: 15 residues. Trimming removed 6 bases at V and 0 bases at J, with 15 bases between. Germline-derived CDR1 and CDR2 are MNHNY and SVGAGI (reference sequence). The CDR3 nucleotides are TGTGCCAGCAGCTTCGGTCGTTCCTACTCCTACGAGCAGTACTTC. It codes for CASSFGRSYSYEQYF.

The J gene is TRBJ2-2, the V gene TRBV5-1; D is perhaps TRBD1 (6 bases). The V gene lost 6 bases and the J gene lost 2 bases, with 14 bases spanning the gap. CDR1 and CDR2 from the germline V gene are SGHRS and YFSETQ. This CDR3 comprises 15 residues. This CDR3 is CASTGGQINTGELFF. In nucleotides, the CDR3 is TGCGCCAGCACTGGGGGACAAATAAACACCGGGGAGCTGTTTTTT.

The chain recombines TRBV23-1 with TRBJ2-1; TRBD1 matches at 9 bases. TRBV23-1 qualifies as an ORF whose function is uncertain. J gave up 8 bases and V 0 bases, and 11 bases lay outside the gene matches. This CDR3 contains 17 residues. CDR3 DNA sequence: TGCGCCAGCAGTCAATCTGGGGTGGGGACAGGGTGCTATGAGCAGTTCTTC. Its translation: CASSQSGVGTGCYEQFF.

This sequence joins TRBV6-4 and TRBJ1-4; weak D call: TRBD1 (5 bases). In germline, CDR1 is MRHNA, CDR2 SNTAGT. The CDR3 covers 18 residues. V gave up 7 bases and J gave up 3 bases, with 24 bases separating them. This CDR3 reads CASIHRKGALHANEKLFF. In DNA, the CDR3 is TGTGCCAGCATCCACAGAAAAGGGGCACTGCACGCTAATGAAAAACTGTTTTTT.

The chain combines TRBV5-4 with TRBJ1-6; a weak D match, TRBD1 (5 bases). CDR3 length: 16 amino acids. Trimming pared 1 base from V and 7 bases from J, leaving 15 bases between. The germline V gene has CDR1 SGHNT and CDR2 YYREEE (reference sequence). DNA of the CDR3: TGTGCCAGCAGCTTGTTTCCCGGGGGGTTGAATTCACCCCTCCACTTT. Amino acid sequence: CASSLFPGGLNSPLHF.

The chain recombines TRBV5-1 with TRBJ1-4, with D uncertain. This CDR3 is 12 amino acids long. The germline V gene has CDR1 SGHRS and CDR2 YFSETQ. Between the trimmed V and J ends, which lost 2 bases and 4 bases, there was a span of 3 bases. The CDR3 sequence: CASSFDNEKLFF. The CDR3 bases are TGCGCCAGCAGCTTTGATAATGAAAAACTGTTTTTT.

The CDR3 here is CASSGSGVDGSPLHF. CDR3 nucleotide sequence: TGTGCCAGCAGCGGATCAGGGGTCGACGGTTCACCCCTCCACTTT. V gene TRBV9 combines with J gene TRBJ1-6; tentative D call: TRBD1 (6 bases). The V end was cut by 3 bases, the J end by 9 bases, with 16 bases between. Per the germline V gene, CDR1 is SGDLS and CDR2 is YYNGEE. The CDR3 has 15 amino acids.

This chain connects TRBV7-2 to TRBJ2-6; D not resolved. V was pared by 3 bases and J by 4 bases, with 10 bases between. CDR3 length: 15 amino acids. CDR1 is SGHTA, CDR2 FQGNSA, per germline. The DNA for the CDR3 is TGTGCCAGCAGCTTTATGGGGTCCGGGGCCAACGTCCTGACTTTC. It specifies CASSFMGSGANVLTF. The full variable domain, completed using reference TRBV7-2 and TRBJ2-6, is GAGVSQSPSNKVTEKGKDVELRCDPISGHTALYWYRQSLGQGLEFLIYFQGNSAPDKSGLPSDRFSAERTGGSVSTLTIQRTQQEDSAVYLCASSFMGSGANVLTFGAGSRLTVL.

The chain uses TRBV30 and TRBJ1-2, with D hard to call. The germline V and J ends were trimmed by 2 bases and 3 bases, with 13 bases remaining between them. The CDR3 spans 14 residues. Germline V CDR1 and CDR2: GTSNPN, SVGIG (reference sequence). The CDR3 loop reads CAWSFGLGDYGYTF. DNA for the CDR3: TGTGCCTGGAGTTTCGGTCTGGGAGACTATGGCTACACCTTC.

The J gene is TRBJ2-1, the V gene TRBV6-1; D perhaps matches TRBD2 (7 bases). Germline V gene sequence: CDR1 MNHNS, CDR2 SASEGT. The CDR3 is 15 amino acids. V was trimmed by 8 bases and J by 0 bases, leaving 14 bases between them. The CDR3 here is CASGPRGGSYNEQFF. CDR3 coding DNA: TGTGCCAGCGGGCCGAGGGGGGGCTCCTACAATGAGCAGTTCTTC.

The chain carries TRBV5-1 and TRBJ2-7; the match to TRBD2 covers 11 bases. Germline CDR1 and CDR2: SGHRS and YFSETQ. Trimming cost V 1 base and J 2 bases; bases outside gene matches: 2. This CDR3 has 15 amino acids. The CDR3 bases are TGCGCCAGCAGCTTGATAGCGGGAGGGCCCTACGAGCAGTACTTC. Encoded protein: CASSLIAGGPYEQYF.

This clone appeared a few times. This rearrangement joins TRBV5-1 to TRBJ2-7, with D perhaps matching TRBD2 (7 bases). Germline assignment: CDR1 SGHRS and CDR2 YFSETQ. The CDR3 is 15 residues long. With 0 bases removed from V and 5 bases from J, the gap between germline ends came to 15 bases. The CDR3 loop reads CASSLDGGQVNEQYF. DNA of the CDR3: TGCGCCAGCAGCTTGGACGGGGGGCAAGTGAACGAGCAGTACTTC.

Only a few counts were recorded for this clone. This chain links TRBV28 with TRBJ2-1; TRBD1 is a possible D gene (6 bases). V was shortened by 6 bases and J by 5 bases, with 17 bases between the two germline ends. Germline V gene sequence: CDR1 MDHEN, CDR2 SYDVKM. This CDR3 is built from 15 residues. Here the CDR3 DNA reads TGTGCCAGCAGGGGTGGTGGGGGCGAGAACAATGAGCAGTTCTTC. It translates to CASRGGGGENNEQFF. Combining the CDR3 with reference TRBV28 and TRBJ2-1 gives the whole variable domain DVKVTQSSRYLVKRTGEKVFLECVQDMDHENMFWYRQDPGLGLRLIYFSYDVKMKEKGDIPEGYSVSREKKERFSLILESASTNQTSMYLCASRGGGGENNEQFFGPGTRLTVL.